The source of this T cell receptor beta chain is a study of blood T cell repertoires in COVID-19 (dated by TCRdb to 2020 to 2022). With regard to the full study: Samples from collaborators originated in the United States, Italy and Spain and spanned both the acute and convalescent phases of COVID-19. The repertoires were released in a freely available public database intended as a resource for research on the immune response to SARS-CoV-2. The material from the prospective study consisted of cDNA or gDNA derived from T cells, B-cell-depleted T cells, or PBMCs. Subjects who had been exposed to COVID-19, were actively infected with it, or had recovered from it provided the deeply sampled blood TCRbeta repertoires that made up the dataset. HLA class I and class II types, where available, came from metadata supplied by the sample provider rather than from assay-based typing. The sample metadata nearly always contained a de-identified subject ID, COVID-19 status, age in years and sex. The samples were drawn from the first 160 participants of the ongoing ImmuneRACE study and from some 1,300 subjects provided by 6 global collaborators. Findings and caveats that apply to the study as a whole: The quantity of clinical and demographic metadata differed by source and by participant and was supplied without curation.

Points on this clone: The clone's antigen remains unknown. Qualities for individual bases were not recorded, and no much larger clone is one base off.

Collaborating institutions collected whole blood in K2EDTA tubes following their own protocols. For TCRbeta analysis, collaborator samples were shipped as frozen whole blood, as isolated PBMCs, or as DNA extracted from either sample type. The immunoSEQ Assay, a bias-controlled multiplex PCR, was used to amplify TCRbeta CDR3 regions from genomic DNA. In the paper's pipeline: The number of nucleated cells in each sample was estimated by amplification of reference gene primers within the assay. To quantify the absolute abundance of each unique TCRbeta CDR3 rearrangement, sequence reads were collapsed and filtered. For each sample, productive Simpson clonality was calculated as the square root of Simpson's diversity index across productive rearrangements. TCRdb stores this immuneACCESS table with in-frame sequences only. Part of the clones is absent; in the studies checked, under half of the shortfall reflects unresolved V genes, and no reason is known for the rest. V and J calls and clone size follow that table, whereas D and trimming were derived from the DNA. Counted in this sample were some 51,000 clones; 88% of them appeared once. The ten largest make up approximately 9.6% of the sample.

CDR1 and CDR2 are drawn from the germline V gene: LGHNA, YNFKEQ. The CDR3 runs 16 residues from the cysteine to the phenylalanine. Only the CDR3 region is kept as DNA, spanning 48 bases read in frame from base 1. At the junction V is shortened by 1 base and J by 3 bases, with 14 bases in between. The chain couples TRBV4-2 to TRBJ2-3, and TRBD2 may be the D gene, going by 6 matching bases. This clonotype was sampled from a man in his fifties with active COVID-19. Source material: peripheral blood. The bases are TGTGCCAGCAGCCAAGTGTTCTTTCGGGGGACAGATACGCAGTATTTT. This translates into CASSQVFFRGTDTQYF.